These T cell receptor beta chains were read from a single sample in a study of blood T cell repertoires in COVID-19. TCRdb's copy holds only in-frame clones and misses some; the assay was immunoSEQ multiplex PCR. This sample has some 300,000 clones; around 89% occur once, and the top ten carry just under 7%. The sample comprised peripheral blood. The receptors come from a woman in her twenties or thirties who had recovered from COVID-19. Each CDR3 is given with its conserved first and last residue. A D gene is named only where the DNA matches it firmly. The size entry is marked missing in some rows and otherwise reads once, few, many or a size class.

>TRBD1|TRBV5-4|TRBJ2-7|-
CASSPGQGPYEQYF
>-|TRBV18|TRBJ1-5|-
CASSTTTGMNQPQHF
>TRBD2|TRBV3-1/TRBV3-2|TRBJ2-1|-
CASSQARVSGGGYNEQFF
>-|TRBV7-8|TRBJ1-5|-
CASGAAQPQHF
>TRBD2|TRBV30|TRBJ2-3|-
CAWSARAGADTQYF
>TRBD2|TRBV18|TRBJ2-1|-
CASSPGTSGYNEQFF
>TRBD1|TRBV4-3|TRBJ2-3|-
CASSQEPPTGGAGTQYF
>-|TRBV24-1|TRBJ2-7|-
CATSGTSSYEQYF
>TRBD1|TRBV9|TRBJ1-3|-
CASGGTDSGNTIYF
>TRBD1|TRBV19|TRBJ1-1|-
CASSIVPRQGARTEAFF
>-|TRBV10-3|TRBJ2-5|-
CAISEYQVVQETQYF
>-|TRBV30|TRBJ1-1|-
CAWSGGLERGTEAFF
>TRBD1|TRBV2|TRBJ1-4|-
CASSENGQGEEKLFF
>-|TRBV3-1/TRBV3-2|TRBJ2-5|-
CASSQDRQETQYF
>TRBD1|TRBV5-1|TRBJ1-1|once
CASSRDRGNTEAFF
>-|TRBV18|TRBJ2-5|-
CASSPPGGETQYF
>-|TRBV5-1|TRBJ1-5|-
CASSEPGQPQHF
>TRBD2|TRBV5-1|TRBJ2-1|-
CASRLGMASGGARDEQFF
>TRBD2|TRBV6-6|TRBJ2-1|-
CASSYSGGAGNEQFF
>TRBD2|TRBV11-2|TRBJ2-5|-
CASSLWSGGARETQYF
>TRBD1|TRBV10-3|TRBJ1-2|-
CAISSRGLLHYGYTF
>TRBD2|TRBV7-2|TRBJ2-7|few
CASSERLAGYSYEQYF
>-|TRBV4-1|TRBJ1-1|once
CASSPQVTNTEAFF
>-|TRBV7-2|TRBJ2-1|-
CASSLETYNEQFF
>-|TRBV4-1|TRBJ1-5|-
CASSQDPLQGYQPQHF
>-|TRBV12-3/TRBV12-4|TRBJ1-5|-
CASSPGNQPQHF
>-|TRBV5-5|TRBJ1-1|-
CASSLATAMNTEAFF
>-|TRBV5-1|TRBJ1-2|-
CASSLAGTQANYGYTF
>-|TRBV27|TRBJ1-1|-
CASQPEGPNTEAFF
>-|TRBV24-1|TRBJ1-1|-
CATSDQNTEAFF
>-|TRBV10-3|TRBJ1-2|-
CAISASTTNYGYTF
>-|TRBV6-5|TRBJ1-5|-
CASSWQADSNQPQHF
>-|TRBV7-9|TRBJ1-2|-
CASSFAAGIYGYTF
>-|TRBV19|TRBJ1-2|many
CASSIAQTFNYGYTF
>TRBD1|TRBV15|TRBJ2-6|-
CATSRVLGGQGSSGANVLTF
>-|TRBV14|TRBJ2-5|-
CASSPGENQETQYF
>-|TRBV6-5|TRBJ1-3|-
CATATFSGNTIYF
>TRBD2|TRBV19|TRBJ2-3|once
CASSGYVPGLATIDTQYF
>-|TRBV19|TRBJ2-4|-
CASGVAKNIQYF
>TRBD1|TRBV14|TRBJ2-3|-
CASRKRGPTDTQYF
>-|TRBV7-2|TRBJ1-5|-
CASSLAADQPQHF
>-|TRBV10-1|TRBJ1-1|-
CASICLPDTEAFF
>TRBD1|TRBV5-1|TRBJ1-3|-
CASSPSGTGSSGNTIYF
>-|TRBV5-4|TRBJ2-1|-
CASSSWPDEQFF
>TRBD1|TRBV5-5|TRBJ2-2|-
CASSSDRGLDTGELFF
>TRBD1|TRBV11-2|TRBJ2-1|-
CASSARQGHNEQFF
>TRBD1|TRBV6-5|TRBJ1-6|-
CASSYSSTGNSPLHF
>-|TRBV19|TRBJ2-1|-
CAIIMFPGEQFF
>TRBD1|TRBV5-6|TRBJ1-6|-
CASSLGTGNSPLHF
>TRBD2|TRBV4-1|TRBJ2-3|-
CASSQSDRGGLGDTQYF
>-|TRBV28|TRBJ2-5|-
CASSLSGSETQYF
>-|TRBV10-3|TRBJ2-2|-
CAIRTGNTGELFF
>-|TRBV6-4|TRBJ2-2|-
CASSDSWERDTGELFF
>TRBD2|TRBV7-8|TRBJ2-7|-
CASSLVLAGASTSYEQYF